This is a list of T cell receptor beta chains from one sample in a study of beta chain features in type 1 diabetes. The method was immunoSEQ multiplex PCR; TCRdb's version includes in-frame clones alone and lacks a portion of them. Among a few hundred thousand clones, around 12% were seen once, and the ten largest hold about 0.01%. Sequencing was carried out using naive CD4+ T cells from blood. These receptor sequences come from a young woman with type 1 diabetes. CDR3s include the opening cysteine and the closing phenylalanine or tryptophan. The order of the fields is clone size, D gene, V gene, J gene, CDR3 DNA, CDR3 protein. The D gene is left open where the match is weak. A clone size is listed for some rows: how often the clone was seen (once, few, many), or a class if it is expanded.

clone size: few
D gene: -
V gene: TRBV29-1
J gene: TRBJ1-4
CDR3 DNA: TGCAGCGTTGAACGGGAGATTGGCGAAAAACTGTTTTTT
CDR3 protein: CSVEREIGEKLFF

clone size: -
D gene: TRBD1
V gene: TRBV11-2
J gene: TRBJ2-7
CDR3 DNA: TGTGCCAGCAGCCTTTCCCTTCACAGGGGCGTATACGAGCAGTACTTC
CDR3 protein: CASSLSLHRGVYEQYF

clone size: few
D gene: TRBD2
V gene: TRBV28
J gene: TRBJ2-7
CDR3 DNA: TGTGCCAGCAGTTCCCGAGCGGGAGTTTACGAGCAGTACTTC
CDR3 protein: CASSSRAGVYEQYF

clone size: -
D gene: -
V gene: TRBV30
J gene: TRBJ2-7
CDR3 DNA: TGTGCCGGAGCGACAGGTCCTCGCGAGCAGTACTTC
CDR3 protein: CAGATGPREQYF

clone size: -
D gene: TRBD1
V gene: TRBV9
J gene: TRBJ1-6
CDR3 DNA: TGTGCCAGCAGCGACGGGACAGCCCGAGGGTCCTATAATTCACCCCTCCACTTT
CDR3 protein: CASSDGTARGSYNSPLHF

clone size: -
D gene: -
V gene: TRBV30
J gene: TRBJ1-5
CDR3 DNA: TGTGCCTGGAGTAGACCGGGCCTCTTCGGGAGTCAGCCCCAGCATTTT
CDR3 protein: CAWSRPGLFGSQPQHF

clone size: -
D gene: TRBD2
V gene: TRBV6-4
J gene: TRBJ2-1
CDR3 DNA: TGTGCCAGCAGCGCCGGGACTAGCGACTACAATGAGCAGTTCTTC
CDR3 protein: CASSAGTSDYNEQFF

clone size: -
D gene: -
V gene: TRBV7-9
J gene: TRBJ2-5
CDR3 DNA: TGTGCCAGCAGCGACGTCGGAGGTATGGAGACCCAGTACTTC
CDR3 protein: CASSDVGGMETQYF

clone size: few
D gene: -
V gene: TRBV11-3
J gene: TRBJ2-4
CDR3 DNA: TGTGCCAGCAGCCAGGAAGTCTTGTCTCACATTCAGTACTTC
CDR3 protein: CASSQEVLSHIQYF

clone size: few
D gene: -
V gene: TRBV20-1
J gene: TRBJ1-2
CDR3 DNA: TGCAGTGCTGGGCCTAACTATGGCTACACCTTC
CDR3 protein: CSAGPNYGYTF

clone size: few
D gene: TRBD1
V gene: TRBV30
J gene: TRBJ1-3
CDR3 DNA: TGTGCCTGGAGTCTACAGGGGAACACCATATATTTT
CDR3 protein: CAWSLQGNTIYF

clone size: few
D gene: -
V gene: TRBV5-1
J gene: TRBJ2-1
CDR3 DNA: TGCGCCAGCAGCTTTGGAGGGACCCTCTACAATGAGCAGTTCTTC
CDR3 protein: CASSFGGTLYNEQFF

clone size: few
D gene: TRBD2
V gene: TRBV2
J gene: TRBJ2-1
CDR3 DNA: TGTGCCAGCAGGAGACTAGCGGACACAGGGGAGCAGTTCTTC
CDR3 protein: CASRRLADTGEQFF

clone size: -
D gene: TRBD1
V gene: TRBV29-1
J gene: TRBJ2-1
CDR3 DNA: TGCAGCGTTGAAGCCGGACAGGGGGTAAGGGCGGATGAGCAGTTCTTC
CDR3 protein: CSVEAGQGVRADEQFF